The 23 T cell receptor beta chains below were found in one sample sequenced in a study of PD-1 blockade in classical Hodgkin lymphoma. The protocol was immunoSEQ multiplex PCR, while the TCRdb copy is restricted to in-frame clones and leaves out a portion. The table shows 31,000 or so clones, with about 86% occurring only once. As to time point: cycle 4 day 1 (C4D1), after less than 7 weeks of nivolumab. Each of the patients experienced relapse following autologous stem cell transplantation, and their brentuximab vedotin exposure differed. Purification of CD4+ T cells from thawed PBMCs was achieved by magnetic negative selection. The source material was CD4+ T cells from blood, sampled before the fourth cycle of nivolumab. These receptors were obtained from a human donor with classical Hodgkin lymphoma.

The chain uses TRBV5-1 and TRBJ2-3; D remains ambiguous. The CDR3 has 15 amino acids. CDR1 is SGHRS and CDR2 is YFSETQ in the germline V gene. V dropped 0 bases and J dropped 2 bases, with 10 bases sitting between them. In DNA, the CDR3 is TGCGCCAGCAGCTTGGATACTTCCCCCACAGATACGCAGTATTTT. It encodes CASSLDTSPTDTQYF.

V is TRBV5-1 and J is TRBJ2-3; D unresolved. This CDR3 has 13 amino acids. Germline loops: CDR1 SGHRS, CDR2 YFSETQ. Deletions cut 0 bases from V and 4 bases from J, with 6 bases between. CDR3 coding DNA: TGCGCCAGCAGCTTGGGGTGGGCAGATACGCAGTATTTT. Protein: CASSLGWADTQYF.

The chain joins TRBV6-5 to TRBJ2-1; 10 bases are shared with TRBD2. Germline trimming cut 6 bases from V and 4 bases from J; bases unmatched to any gene: 6. Germline lookup yields CDR1 MNHEY and CDR2 SVGAGI. The CDR3 totals 15 residues. CDR3 residues: CASSTPSGGYNEQFF. In nucleotides, the CDR3 is TGTGCCAGCAGCACGCCTAGCGGGGGATACAATGAGCAGTTCTTC.

This clone has a single count. The V gene is TRBV7-3, the J gene TRBJ1-1; tentative D call: TRBD1 (5 bases). CDR1 and CDR2 from the germline V gene are SGHTA and FQGTGA. V was trimmed by 2 bases and J by 3 bases, leaving 16 bases between them. CDR3 length: 16 amino acids. The CDR3 sequence: CASSLYKGSPYTEAFF. In nucleotides, the CDR3 is TGTGCCAGCAGCTTATATAAGGGGTCCCCTTACACTGAAGCTTTCTTT.

This clone was observed a single time. V and J are TRBV4-1 and TRBJ2-3; unclear D gene. The germline CDR1 and CDR2 sequences are MGHRA and YSYEKL. The CDR3 extends over 17 amino acids. With 0 bases removed from V and 3 bases from J, the gap between germline ends came to 16 bases. CDR3 in amino acids: CASSQDFQSLATDTQYF. In DNA form, the CDR3 reads TGCGCCAGCAGCCAAGATTTCCAGAGCCTGGCAACAGATACGCAGTATTTT.

This chain links TRBV11-2 with TRBJ1-4; 11 bases map to TRBD1. CDR3 length equals 16 residues. Germline CDR1 and CDR2: SGHAT and FQNNGV. The ends lost 5 bases at V and 8 bases at J; junction bases unmatched: 10. CDR3 protein: CASSTQGQGVGEKLFF. The CDR3 DNA is TGTGCCAGCAGCACGCAGGGACAGGGGGTCGGAGAAAAACTGTTTTTT. The complete variable domain, with remaining parts taken from reference TRBV11-2 and TRBJ1-4, reads EAGVAQSPRYKIIEKRQSVAFWCNPISGHATLYWYQQILGQGPKLLIQFQNNGVVDDSQLPKDRFSAERLKGVDSTLKIQPAKLEDSAVYLCASSTQGQGVGEKLFFGSGTQLSVL.

J is TRBJ1-1 and V is TRBV7-9, with D uncertain. V lost 7 bases and J 1 base, leaving 13 bases between the germline ends. Germline V gives CDR1 SEHNR, CDR2 FQNEAQ (reference sequence). CDR3 length: 14 residues. The CDR3 here is CASTFSPGNTEAFF. CDR3 coding DNA: TGTGCCAGCACCTTTTCGCCAGGGAACACTGAAGCTTTCTTT.

The V call is TRBV6-6, the J call TRBJ2-5; D is unclear. Germline CDR1 MNHNY, CDR2 SVGAGI (reference sequence). The CDR3 sequence is 9 residues long. Trimming stripped 7 bases from V and 3 bases from J, with 0 bases between. The CDR3 sequence: CASKETQYF. The DNA for the CDR3 is TGTGCCAGCAAAGAGACCCAGTACTTC.

CDR3 DNA sequence: TGTGCCAGCAGCGTGGGGACTAGCCACTCCTACGAGCAGTACTTC. This encodes CASSVGTSHSYEQYF. The rearrangement uses TRBV9 and TRBJ2-7; 9 bases match TRBD2. The V gene end was trimmed by 2 bases and the J gene end by 0 bases; junction bases not matched to a gene: 3. This CDR3 contains 15 residues. Per germline, CDR1 SGDLS and CDR2 YYNGEE.

V is TRBV5-1 and J is TRBJ1-2, with TRBD1 identical over 8 bases. In germline, CDR1 is SGHRS, CDR2 YFSETQ. CDR3 length: 16 amino acids. V was clipped by 4 bases and J by 2 bases; unmatched bases: 10. CDR3 in amino acids: CASSRGQGSVNYGYTF. CDR3 nucleotide sequence: TGCGCCAGCAGCCGTGGACAGGGATCTGTGAACTATGGCTACACCTTC. Full variable domain (outside the CDR3, taken from reference TRBV5-1 and TRBJ1-2): KAGVTQTPRYLIKTRGQQVTLSCSPISGHRSVSWYQQTPGQGLQFLFEYFSETQRNKGNFPGRFSGRQFSNSRSEMNVSTLELGDSALYLCASSRGQGSVNYGYTFGSGTRLTVV.

CDR3 protein: CASSSLPSTDTQYF. The CDR3 region has the DNA TGTGCCAGCAGCTCCCTCCCCTCCACAGATACGCAGTATTTT. This chain connects TRBV7-3 to TRBJ2-3, with D uncertain. The germline gives CDR1 SGHTA, CDR2 FQGTGA. The CDR3 has 14 residues. The ends were cut back, 4 bases at V and 2 bases at J, with 10 bases in the middle.

The rearrangement uses TRBV27 and TRBJ2-5; 8 bases map to TRBD2. V gave up 5 bases and J gave up 5 bases; unmatched junction bases: 10. The CDR3 length is 15 residues. Germline V gene sequence: CDR1 MNHEY, CDR2 SMNVEV (reference sequence). In nucleotides, the CDR3 is TGTGCCAGCAGTCCTGGACTAGCTGTTCGGGAGACCCAGTACTTC. It translates to CASSPGLAVRETQYF.

The chain combines TRBV14 with TRBJ1-6; tentatively, D is TRBD1 (5 bases). V lost 4 bases to trimming and J lost 9 bases, with 10 bases between them. Looked up from germline, CDR1 is SGHDN and CDR2 is FVKESK. The CDR3 extends over 13 amino acids. The CDR3 region is CASSLWDLSPLHF. As DNA, the CDR3 is TGTGCCAGCAGCCTTTGGGACCTTTCACCCCTCCACTTT.

V and J are TRBV7-9 and TRBJ2-7; 8 bases map to TRBD1. The CDR3 consists of 15 residues. The ends lost 4 bases at V and 4 bases at J; junction bases unmatched: 9. Germline V gives CDR1 SEHNR, CDR2 FQNEAQ (reference sequence). The CDR3 spells CASSSGDRFEYEQYF. In nucleotides, the CDR3 is TGTGCCAGCAGCTCCGGGGACAGGTTTGAATACGAGCAGTACTTC.

This clone has just one count. The CDR3 loop is CASSSGLAGQETQYF. DNA of the CDR3: TGTGCCAGCAGCTCGGGACTAGCCGGGCAAGAGACCCAGTACTTC. The chain links TRBV7-3 to TRBJ2-5; 9 bases are shared with TRBD2. The CDR3 extends over 15 amino acids. V lost 4 bases, J lost 2 bases, and 5 bases stayed unmatched. The V gene's germline CDR1 is SGHTA and CDR2 FQGTGA.

The V call is TRBV30, the J call TRBJ1-2; weak D call: TRBD1 (5 bases). Trimming cost V 4 bases and J 5 bases, with 17 bases left between them. CDR1 and CDR2 from the germline V gene are GTSNPN and SVGIG (reference sequence). There are 14 residues in the CDR3. The CDR3 nucleotides read TGTGCCTGGAACACTCTGGGGGAGGGGTATGGCTACACCTTC. Amino acids: CAWNTLGEGYGYTF.

The chain recombines TRBV7-3 with TRBJ1-1; D not resolved. The CDR3 is made up of 16 amino acids. V lost 5 bases, J lost 1 base, and 17 bases lay in between. CDR1 SGHTA and CDR2 FQGTGA come from the germline V gene. This CDR3 reads CASSTVTYSPNTEAFF. CDR3 DNA sequence: TGTGCCAGCAGCACTGTGACATATAGCCCGAACACTGAAGCTTTCTTT.

The chain uses TRBV18 and TRBJ2-2; D possibly uses TRBD1 or TRBD2 (5 bases each). This CDR3 contains 15 residues. The V and J ends lost 4 bases and 5 bases respectively, with 14 bases between them. CDR1 is KGHSH and CDR2 is LQKENI in the germline V gene. Here the CDR3 DNA reads TGTGCCAGCTCACAAGACAGTCGGAGGACCGGGGAGCTGTTTTTT. It is translated as CASSQDSRRTGELFF.

The V and J genes are TRBV14 and TRBJ2-1, with 7 bases fitting TRBD1. Germline V gene lookup returns CDR1 SGHDN and CDR2 FVKESK. V dropped 1 base and J dropped 6; count of bases not matched to a gene: 0. This CDR3 has 13 residues. The CDR3 DNA reads TGTGCCAGCAGCCAAGGGGACAGCAATGAGCAGTTCTTC. Translated, it gives CASSQGDSNEQFF.

This rearrangement joins TRBV9 to TRBJ2-7; a possible D gene is TRBD2 (5 bases). CDR1 and CDR2 from the germline V gene are SGDLS and YYNGEE. Between the trimmed V and J ends, which lost 1 base and 5 bases, there was a span of 10 bases. The CDR3 covers 13 residues. As DNA, the CDR3 is TGTGCCAGCAGCGTACGAATGGGAGACGAGCAGTACTTC. Translated: CASSVRMGDEQYF.

The chain combines TRBV7-6 with TRBJ1-2; D gene unclear. The V gene's germline CDR1 is SGHVS and CDR2 FNYEAQ. CDR3 length equals 13 residues. V gave up 5 bases and J gave up 8 bases, with 15 bases separating them. CDR3 nucleotides: TGTGCCAGCAGCCTCGCCCTGGAGTACGGCTACACCTTC. Translation gives CASSLALEYGYTF.

The genes are TRBV11-2 and TRBJ2-5, with TRBD2 identical over 14 bases. Looked up from germline, CDR1 is SGHAT and CDR2 is FQNNGV. The CDR3 sequence is 14 residues long. V lost 3 bases, J lost 9 bases, and 3 bases stayed unmatched. CDR3: CASSLGLAGEAQYF. DNA of the CDR3: TGTGCCAGCAGCTTGGGACTAGCGGGGGAGGCCCAGTACTTC.

The J gene is TRBJ1-5, the V gene TRBV2; D is unclear. The CDR3 runs to 11 residues. V dropped 8 bases and J dropped 3 bases, with 5 bases sitting between them. Per the germline V gene, CDR1 is SNHLY and CDR2 is FYNNEI. The CDR3 DNA reads TGTGCCAGCTCCCTCAATCAGCCCCAGCATTTT. Residues: CASSLNQPQHF.